The 24 T cell receptor beta chains below all came from one sample that was sequenced in a study of blood T cell repertoires in COVID-19. Measured with immunoSEQ multiplex PCR; TCRdb has only the in-frame clones, and not every one. The sample has 300,000 to 450,000 clones; roughly 87% are singletons. Sequencing was carried out using peripheral blood. Receptors originate from a woman aged 55-75 years with COVID-19, enrolled during active disease.

This sequence joins TRBV5-1 and TRBJ1-6; 7 bases align to TRBD1. V shed 4 bases and J 9 bases; nucleotides not matched to a gene: 4. In germline, CDR1 is SGHRS, CDR2 YFSETQ. The CDR3 contains 13 residues. CDR3 protein: CASSQDRRSPLHF. In nucleotides, the CDR3 is TGCGCCAGCAGCCAGGACAGGCGTTCACCCCTCCACTTT.

This clone was counted a single time. The rearrangement uses TRBV13 and TRBJ2-7, with TRBD1 identical over 8 bases. This CDR3 has 15 amino acids. Germline assignment: CDR1 PRHDT and CDR2 FYEKMQ (reference sequence). Unmatched junction bases numbered 1, after V lost 0 bases and J lost 0 bases. CDR3 sequence (DNA): TGTGCCAGCAGCTTAGGGACAGGGGACTCCTACGAGCAGTACTTC. Its translation is CASSLGTGDSYEQYF.

V usage is TRBV29-1 and J usage is TRBJ1-1; 7 positions match TRBD1. The trim removed 4 bases at V and 10 bases at J, leaving 6 bases unmatched. This CDR3 comprises 11 residues. Germline-derived CDR1 and CDR2 are SQVTM and ANQGSEA. The CDR3 sequence is CSVVPQGRAFF. The CDR3 DNA follows: TGCAGCGTTGTACCACAGGGGCGAGCTTTCTTT.

The chain couples TRBV2 to TRBJ1-5; D is perhaps TRBD1 (6 bases). Germline V gene data show CDR1 as SNHLY and CDR2 as FYNNEI. With 6 bases removed from V and 9 bases from J, the gap between germline ends came to 18 bases. The CDR3 length is 14 residues. The CDR3 region has the DNA TGTGCCAGCAGGGGGGACACCGGGAATTGGCCCCAGCATTTT. Protein sequence: CASRGDTGNWPQHF.

The V and J genes are TRBV9 and TRBJ2-4; 8 positions match TRBD1. CDR1 is SGDLS and CDR2 is YYNGEE in the germline V gene. V lost 5 bases and J lost 6; bases outside the gene matches: 7. This CDR3 contains 14 residues. The CDR3 protein is CASSEQGVANIQYF. Written as DNA, the CDR3 is TGTGCCAGCAGTGAACAGGGGGTTGCAAACATTCAGTACTTC.

This clone came up once. The gene calls are TRBV6-1 and TRBJ2-4; 8 nucleotides agree with TRBD2. The ends lost 3 bases at V and 1 base at J; junction bases unmatched: 17. The CDR3 is 20 amino acids. Germline CDR1 reads MNHNS; CDR2 reads SASEGT. The CDR3 DNA sequence: TGTGCCAGCAGTGAGAGAGTGGGTGGCGGGGGGATTATCGCCAAAAACATTCAGTACTTC. Its translation is CASSERVGGGGIIAKNIQYF.

The chain joins TRBV4-1 to TRBJ2-1, with D tentatively TRBD2 (6 bases). The CDR3 contains 16 residues. Germline CDR1 and CDR2: MGHRA and YSYEKL. Trimming shortened V by 2 bases and J by 5 bases, and 16 bases separated the two germline ends. This CDR3 is CASSQNLGGANNEQFF. CDR3 in DNA: TGCGCCAGCAGCCAAAATTTAGGAGGGGCCAACAATGAGCAGTTCTTC.

The chain uses TRBV6-5 and TRBJ2-3, with a tentative D call TRBD1 (5 bases). This CDR3 has 14 residues. Trimming shortened V by 2 bases and J by 4 bases, and 10 bases separated the two germline ends. Germline V gives CDR1 MNHEY, CDR2 SVGAGI. CDR3: CASSYRTTPDTQYF. The DNA of the CDR3 is TGTGCCAGCAGTTACAGGACAACCCCAGATACGCAGTATTTT.

The chain employs TRBV7-9 and TRBJ1-4; D remains ambiguous. The CDR3 has 14 amino acids. The V and J ends lost 2 bases and 4 bases respectively, with 8 bases between them. Germline lookup yields CDR1 SEHNR and CDR2 FQNEAQ (reference sequence). The CDR3 loop reads CASSLLGINEKLFF. The CDR3 DNA follows: TGTGCCAGCAGCTTATTGGGCATTAATGAAAAACTGTTTTTT. Complete variable domain (other parts from reference TRBV7-9 and TRBJ1-4): DTGVSQNPRHKITKRGQNVTFRCDPISEHNRLYWYRQTLGQGPEFLTYFQNEAQLEKSRLLSDRFSAERPKGSFSTLEIQRTEQGDSAMYLCASSLLGINEKLFFGSGTQLSVL.

This clone showed up just once. V and J are TRBV19 and TRBJ1-1; possibly TRBD1 for D (5 bases). V was clipped by 8 bases and J by 5 bases, with 18 bases between them. The germline V gene encodes CDR1 LNHDA and CDR2 SQIVND (reference sequence). The CDR3 loop spans 14 amino acids. The CDR3: CASHSRGGVTEAFF. The DNA of the CDR3 is TGTGCCAGTCATTCTCGGGGGGGTGTGACTGAAGCTTTCTTT.

The rearrangement joins TRBV11-3 to TRBJ2-7, with a tentative D call TRBD2 (5 bases). Trimming shortened V by 5 bases and J by 3 bases, and 17 bases separated the two germline ends. The CDR3 spans 15 residues. CDR1 is SGHNT and CDR2 is YENEEA in the germline V gene. CDR3 DNA: TGTGCCAGCAGCCCACGGGGAGCGCCGGACTACGAGCAGTACTTC. It codes for CASSPRGAPDYEQYF.

V is TRBV14 and J is TRBJ2-7, with 8 bases lining up with TRBD1. After removal of 1 base from V and 6 bases from J, the junction contained 11 bases not matched to a gene. Looked up from germline, CDR1 is SGHDN and CDR2 is FVKESK. CDR3 length equals 16 residues. The CDR3 nucleotides read TGTGCCAGCAGCCAAGGATCAGGACAGGGAAGGTTCGAGCAGTACTTC. It yields the protein CASSQGSGQGRFEQYF.

The chain employs TRBV2 and TRBJ1-5; D may be TRBD1 (5 bases). CDR1 is SNHLY, CDR2 FYNNEI, per germline. The CDR3 loop spans 15 amino acids. V lost 8 bases, J lost 5 bases, and 19 bases lay in between. The CDR3 spells CASADPGLLDQPQHF. In DNA, the CDR3 is TGTGCCAGCGCGGATCCGGGACTCTTGGATCAGCCCCAGCATTTT.

V gene TRBV5-1 combines with J gene TRBJ1-4, with TRBD1 matching over 8 bases. CDR1 and CDR2 (germline): SGHRS, YFSETQ. The CDR3 covers 14 residues. Losses at the gene ends were 4 bases for V and 8 bases for J; bases not matched to a gene: 7. In DNA, the CDR3 is TGCGCCAGCAGCGAGACAGGGGCGGGGGAAAAACTGTTTTTT. Translating gives CASSETGAGEKLFF. The full variable domain, with the rest looked up from reference TRBV5-1 and TRBJ1-4, is KAGVTQTPRYLIKTRGQQVTLSCSPISGHRSVSWYQQTPGQGLQFLFEYFSETQRNKGNFPGRFSGRQFSNSRSEMNVSTLELGDSALYLCASSETGAGEKLFFGSGTQLSVL.

V and J are TRBV7-9 and TRBJ2-7, with TRBD1 identical over 11 bases. The J segment lost 5 bases and the V segment lost 1 base, leaving 4 bases of the junction unmatched. Germline CDR1 is SEHNR and CDR2 is FQNEAQ (reference sequence). The CDR3 has 15 amino acids. Here the CDR3 reads CASSLGDRGNDEQYF. Written as DNA, the CDR3 is TGTGCCAGCAGCTTAGGGGACAGGGGGAACGACGAGCAGTACTTC.

The J gene is TRBJ2-1, the V gene TRBV18; D unresolved. The V gene's germline CDR1 is KGHSH and CDR2 LQKENI. V lost 6 bases and J lost 0, with 15 bases in between. The CDR3 sequence is 16 residues long. The chain's CDR3 is CASSPGVASSYNEQFF. In nucleotides, the CDR3 is TGTGCCAGCTCGCCGGGTGTGGCCAGCTCCTACAATGAGCAGTTCTTC. The whole variable domain, remainder taken from reference TRBV18 and TRBJ2-1, is NAGVMQNPRHLVRRRGQEARLRCSPMKGHSHVYWYRQLPEEGLKFMVYLQKENIIDESGMPKERFSAEFPKEGPSILRIQQVVRGDSAAYFCASSPGVASSYNEQFFGPGTRLTVL.

V and J are TRBV30 and TRBJ1-1, with D possibly TRBD1 on 6 matching bases. CDR3 size: 12 residues. Looked up from germline, CDR1 is GTSNPN and CDR2 is SVGIG (reference sequence). Trimming cost V 6 bases and J 1 base, with 9 bases left between them. CDR3 DNA: TGTGCCTGCACACAGGGGAACACTGAAGCTTTCTTT. Encoded protein: CACTQGNTEAFF.

The V call is TRBV6-5, the J call TRBJ2-3; a weak D match, TRBD2 (7 bases). Germline CDR1 and CDR2: MNHEY and SVGAGI. The CDR3 has 15 amino acids. Trimming left V 2 bases short and J 2 bases short, with 11 bases between. CDR3 in DNA: TGTGCCAGCAGTTACAGGGGGGGGAACACAGATACGCAGTATTTT. This sequence encodes CASSYRGGNTDTQYF.

The chain employs TRBV24-1 and TRBJ2-7; TRBD1 matches 11 bases. With V trimmed by 10 bases and J by 2 bases, 6 bases remained unmatched. Germline CDR1 reads KGHDR; CDR2 reads SFDVKD. This CDR3 contains 14 residues. The CDR3 nucleotides are TGTGCCACTAGCTCGGGACAGGGGGCCTACGAGCAGTACTTC. It yields the protein CATSSGQGAYEQYF.

J is TRBJ1-4 and V is TRBV6-5, with D possibly matching TRBD1 (6 bases). V shed 4 bases and J shed 2 bases, with 8 bases lying between them. In germline, CDR1 is MNHEY, CDR2 SVGAGI. The CDR3 consists of 14 residues. The CDR3: CASSSQGTNEKLFF. The CDR3 nucleotides are TGTGCCAGCAGTTCACAGGGCACTAATGAAAAACTGTTTTTT.

The CDR3 DNA is TGCGCCAGCAGCTTGACAGGGGGCTACGCTGGCTACACCTTC. Encoded protein: CASSLTGGYAGYTF. V usage is TRBV5-1 and J usage is TRBJ1-2, with 9 bases that match TRBD1. V gave up 1 base and J gave up 7 bases; unmatched junction bases: 5. The CDR3 runs to 14 residues. Germline CDR1 is SGHRS and CDR2 is YFSETQ.

The chain has TRBV2 and TRBJ1-2; D is unclear. V shed 8 bases and J shed 8 bases, with 18 bases lying between them. Germline CDR1 reads SNHLY; CDR2 reads FYNNEI. CDR3 length equals 13 residues. The CDR3 DNA is TGTGCCAGCTCCCCAGGCAGCCGTCTAGGCTACACCTTC. As protein: CASSPGSRLGYTF.

The rearrangement joins TRBV6-4 to TRBJ2-1, with D possibly TRBD1 on 6 matching bases. CDR3 size: 12 residues. V dropped 6 bases and J dropped 6 bases, with 9 bases sitting between them. Germline V gene lookup returns CDR1 MRHNA and CDR2 SNTAGT. The CDR3 spells CASRGALNEQFF. CDR3 in DNA: TGTGCCAGCAGGGGGGCTCTCAATGAGCAGTTCTTC.

The chain carries TRBV5-1 and TRBJ2-7; 7 bases match TRBD1. Per germline, CDR1 SGHRS and CDR2 YFSETQ. CDR3 size: 12 residues. J lost 8 bases, V lost 2 bases, and 4 bases had no gene match. The DNA for the CDR3 is TGCGCCAGCAGCTTACAGGGGTACCAGCAGTACTTC. Its protein product is CASSLQGYQQYF.